The 10 T cell receptor beta chains below come from one sample, sequenced in a study of blood T cell repertoires in COVID-19. Only in-frame clones appear in the TCRdb table, and some are missing; sequencing was by immunoSEQ multiplex PCR. The data show approximately 380,000 clones, roughly nine tenths seen once. The specimen sequenced was PBMCs or T cells enriched from blood (not recorded which). These receptor sequences come from a woman aged 40 to 55 who had been exposed to COVID-19.

The chain couples TRBV6-5 to TRBJ1-2; 7 positions match TRBD1. The J segment lost 3 bases and the V segment lost 2 bases, leaving 3 bases of the junction unmatched. The CDR3 loop spans 14 amino acids. Looked up from germline, CDR1 is MNHEY and CDR2 is SVGAGI. The CDR3 nucleotides read TGTGCCAGCAGTTACAGGGGGCTTGACTATGGCTACACCTTC. Protein sequence: CASSYRGLDYGYTF.

The chain uses TRBV2 and TRBJ2-7; 11 nucleotides align to TRBD2. The V segment lost 7 bases and the J segment 2 bases; nucleotides outside the gene matches: 7. This CDR3 is built from 15 residues. Looked up from germline, CDR1 is SNHLY and CDR2 is FYNNEI. CDR3 in DNA: TGTGCCAGCACAAAGACTAGCGGGGTTCCCTACGAGCAGTACTTC. Residues: CASTKTSGVPYEQYF.

The rearrangement links TRBV7-9 to TRBJ1-3, with D uncertain. This CDR3 region has 16 residues. V was trimmed by 5 bases and J by 0 bases, leaving 14 bases between them. Germline-derived CDR1 and CDR2 are SEHNR and FQNEAQ (reference sequence). In nucleotides, the CDR3 is TGTGCCAGCAGCCCGTTTTCCCAGTACTCTGGAAACACCATATATTTT. Residues: CASSPFSQYSGNTIYF.

The gene calls are TRBV29-1 and TRBJ1-2, with D possibly TRBD1 on 6 matching bases. Germline CDR1 is SQVTM and CDR2 is ANQGSEA. The CDR3 loop spans 14 amino acids. Trimming stripped 3 bases from V and 0 bases from J, with 11 bases between. For the CDR3, the DNA is TGCAGCGTTGACGGGGCAGGGGCTAACTATGGCTACACCTTC. Translating gives CSVDGAGANYGYTF.

The chain links TRBV7-8 to TRBJ1-1; 7 bases map to TRBD1. Per the germline V gene, CDR1 is SGHVS and CDR2 is FQNEAQ. This CDR3 has 17 amino acids. V lost 5 bases and J lost 10; bases outside the gene matches: 22. Here the CDR3 reads CASSPTLGQGEDRGAFF. The CDR3 bases are TGTGCCAGCAGCCCCACCCTCGGGCAGGGGGAAGATAGGGGAGCTTTCTTT.

This clone was detected only a few times. The chain employs TRBV9 and TRBJ2-1; 8 nucleotides match TRBD1. In germline, CDR1 is SGDLS, CDR2 YYNGEE. Germline trimming cut 2 bases from V and 3 bases from J; bases unmatched to any gene: 7. The CDR3 runs 16 residues. The CDR3 coding sequence is TGTGCCAGCAGCGTCTTCCCGGGACAGGTCTACAATGAGCAGTTCTTC. Amino acid sequence: CASSVFPGQVYNEQFF.

The rearrangement joins TRBV5-8 to TRBJ1-5; D ambiguous. The CDR3 consists of 12 residues. Germline loops: CDR1 SGHTS, CDR2 YDEGEE. Deletions cut 3 bases from V and 5 bases from J, with 6 bases between. The CDR3 loop is CASSYLYQPQHF. DNA of the CDR3: TGTGCCAGCAGCTACTTATATCAGCCCCAGCATTTT.

The chain has TRBV5-4 and TRBJ2-5, with a weak D call TRBD1 (6 bases). Germline-derived CDR1 and CDR2 are SGHNT and YYREEE (reference sequence). V was clipped by 0 bases and J by 4 bases, with 16 bases between them. The CDR3 runs 16 residues. Written as DNA, the CDR3 is TGTGCCAGCAGCTTGGGAGGGCAAGGGGGTGTAGAGACCCAGTACTTC. This codes for CASSLGGQGGVETQYF.

The chain combines TRBV19 with TRBJ1-5; tentative D call: TRBD1 (6 bases). Between the trimmed V and J ends, which lost 7 bases and 4 bases, there was a span of 17 bases. This CDR3 contains 15 residues. Per the germline V gene, CDR1 is LNHDA and CDR2 is SQIVND (reference sequence). The CDR3: CASTIADRLNQPQHF. CDR3 DNA sequence: TGTGCCAGTACAATTGCCGACAGGTTAAATCAGCCCCAGCATTTT. Drawing the rest from reference TRBV19 and TRBJ1-5, the complete variable domain is DGGITQSPKYLFRKEGQNVTLSCEQNLNHDAMYWYRQDPGQGLRLIYYSQIVNDFQKGDIAEGYSVSREKKESFPLTVTSAQKNPTAFYLCASTIADRLNQPQHFGDGTRLSIL.

The chain recombines TRBV3-1 (or the pseudogene TRBV3-2) with TRBJ1-1; D is possibly TRBD1 (6 bases). The germline CDR1 and CDR2 sequences are LGHDT and YNNKEL (reference sequence). V was clipped by 5 bases and J by 0 bases, with 13 bases between them. The CDR3 contains 15 residues. CDR3 bases: TGTGCCAGCAGCACCCGCCGGGACATGAACACTGAAGCTTTCTTT. This gives the protein CASSTRRDMNTEAFF.